The TCR beta chain described here comes from a study of OX40 agonist ivuxolimab in advanced cancers. Study-level information: Patients were infused with ivuxolimab every 2 weeks at 0.01 to 10 mg/kg. Patients treated during dose escalation were battling hepatocellular carcinoma, melanoma, renal cell or head and neck cancer.

V gave up 6 bases and J gave up 4 bases; unmatched junction bases: 15. The CDR3 contains 17 residues. Germline loops: CDR1 MNHEY, CDR2 SMNVEV (reference sequence). Profiled with immunoSEQ multiplex PCR; TCRdb holds only in-frame clones, not every one. This table holds 50,000 to 70,000 clones, roughly nine tenths found once. A word on this clone: Its antigen is unidentified.

Findings of the study overall: Some nonresponders likewise displayed low normalized T-cell clonal expansion.

This specimen consisted of CD4+ or CD8+ T cells sorted from blood, obtained in a trial of the OX40 agonist ivuxolimab. The J gene is TRBJ1-1, the V gene TRBV27, with 9 bases matching TRBD1. The source is an adult with an advanced solid tumor such as melanoma, head and neck, liver or kidney cancer. The CDR3, as DNA: TGTGCCAGCAGATATGACGGACAGGGGTTATCGGGCACTGAAGCTTTCTTT. It translates to CASRYDGQGLSGTEAFF.